This entry lists 15 T cell receptor beta chains sequenced from one sample in a study of response to subunit inactivated influenza vaccine. TCRdb reprocessed the RT-PCR reads via MiXCR and lists one record per CDR3 protein. Counted here are hundreds of thousands of distinct CDR3 sequences, around 13% occurring once; the ten biggest clones make up roughly 6.4%. Material: PBMCs from blood, obtained less than 15 days before vaccination. Receptor source: a man aged 50 to 60 who received an inactivated influenza vaccine.

This clonotype was observed a few times. The chain joins TRBV5-1 to TRBJ2-2; 7 bases line up with TRBD1. In germline, CDR1 is SGHRS, CDR2 YFSETQ. The CDR3 length is 15 residues. Trimming cost V 0 bases and J 4 bases; bases outside gene matches: 3. CDR3 DNA: TGCGCCAGCAGCTTGGATCCAGGGGGCACCGGGGAGCTGTTTTTT. As protein: CASSLDPGGTGELFF.

A note on this clonotype: It may be a read error: a sequence one base away is much more abundant. V is TRBV12-3 or TRBV12-4 and J is TRBJ1-1; D ambiguous. The V gene lost 8 bases and the J gene lost 5 bases, with 12 bases spanning the gap. CDR3 length: 12 amino acids. CDR3 residues: CASSPIETEAFF. The CDR3 bases are TGTGCCAGCTCCCCAATAGAAACTGAAGCTTTCTTT.

This clonotype has only a few counts. The chain carries TRBV12-3 or TRBV12-4 and TRBJ2-3; D is undetermined. Trimming shortened V by 4 bases and J by 1 base, and 18 bases separated the two germline ends. This CDR3 has 17 amino acids. CDR3 nucleotides: TGTGCCAGCAGTTCCTACCTAAGGTCGCATGGCACAGATACGCAGTATTTT. As protein: CASSSYLRSHGTDTQYF.

This chain connects TRBV7-2 to TRBJ1-1; D might be TRBD1 (6 bases). Germline V gives CDR1 SGHTA, CDR2 FQGNSA. The CDR3 spans 13 residues. Trimming stripped 5 bases from V and 6 bases from J, with 13 bases between. The CDR3 DNA is TGTGCCAGCAGCCTTCGGACAGCCCCTGAAGCTTTCTTT. As protein: CASSLRTAPEAFF. Filled out from reference TRBV7-2 and TRBJ1-1, the complete variable domain reads GAGVSQSPSNKVTEKGKDVELRCDPISGHTALYWYRQSLGQGLEFLIYFQGNSAPDKSGLPSDRFSAERTGGSVSTLTIQRTQQEDSAVYLCASSLRTAPEAFFGQGTRLTVV.

There are a few counts of this clonotype. CDR3 in amino acids: CASSFPGKGYTF. The CDR3 DNA follows: TGTGCCAGCAGCTTCCCAGGGAAGGGCTACACCTTC. The chain has TRBV7-9 and TRBJ1-2, with D perhaps TRBD1 (5 bases). This CDR3 has 12 amino acids. Trimming took off 3 bases at V and 8 bases at J, with 10 bases between the two ends. Looked up from germline, CDR1 is SEHNR and CDR2 is FQNEAQ (reference sequence).

The chain couples TRBV20-1 to TRBJ2-7; 10 bases agree with TRBD1. The CDR3 totals 14 residues. Germline CDR1 DFQATT, CDR2 SNEGSKA (reference sequence). Germline trimming cut 2 bases from V and 6 bases from J; bases unmatched to any gene: 7. The CDR3 loop is CSARTLRTGGEQYF. CDR3 coding DNA: TGCAGTGCTAGAACCCTGCGGACAGGGGGCGAGCAGTACTTC.

This rearrangement joins TRBV12-3 or TRBV12-4 to TRBJ2-1, with D unresolved. There are 14 residues in the CDR3. V dropped 1 base and J dropped 7 bases, with 11 bases sitting between them. CDR3: CASSLVSARNEQFF. The CDR3 bases are TGTGCCAGCAGTTTAGTTTCAGCCCGAAATGAGCAGTTCTTC.

The chain has TRBV6-2 or TRBV6-3 and TRBJ1-6, with D unclear. The ends were cut back, 7 bases at V and 7 bases at J, with 5 bases in the middle. The germline V gene encodes CDR1 MNHEY and CDR2 SVGEGT. The CDR3 totals 11 residues. CDR3 region: CASTENSPLHF. The CDR3 nucleotides read TGTGCCAGCACTGAGAATTCACCCCTCCACTTT.

Ten or more counts support this clonotype. The chain employs TRBV4-1 and TRBJ1-2; D remains unclear. Germline V gene lookup returns CDR1 MGHRA and CDR2 YSYEKL. This CDR3 spans 15 amino acids. The V gene lost 0 bases and the J gene lost 4 bases, with 12 bases spanning the gap. CDR3 amino acids: CASSQDQARSYGYTF. CDR3 nucleotide sequence: TGCGCCAGCAGCCAAGATCAAGCCCGGTCCTATGGCTACACCTTC.

The chain couples TRBV9 to TRBJ2-2, with D maybe TRBD1 (6 bases). The CDR3 is 16 amino acids. Germline V gene lookup returns CDR1 SGDLS and CDR2 YYNGEE. V lost 0 bases and J 3 bases, leaving 12 bases between the germline ends. CDR3 coding DNA: TGTGCCAGCAGCGTAGGGGTACAGGGCCACACCGGGGAGCTGTTTTTT. Its translation is CASSVGVQGHTGELFF. The full variable domain, in which reference TRBV9 and TRBJ2-2 provide the parts outside the CDR3, is DSGVTQTPKHLITATGQRVTLRCSPRSGDLSVYWYQQSLDQGLQFLIQYYNGEERAKGNILERFSAQQFPDLHSELNLSSLELGDSALYFCASSVGVQGHTGELFFGEGSRLTVL.

This chain joins TRBV7-9 and TRBJ2-7; 8 bases agree with TRBD2. Per the germline V gene, CDR1 is SEHNR and CDR2 is FQNEAQ (reference sequence). J gave up 5 bases and V 8 bases, and 8 bases lay outside the gene matches. This CDR3 spans 13 amino acids. CDR3 nucleotides: TGTGCCAGCTCCCTCGGGGGGGACAACGAGCAGTACTTC. This codes for CASSLGGDNEQYF.

The rearrangement uses TRBV16 and TRBJ1-3, with D possibly being TRBD1 (6 bases). This CDR3 spans 14 amino acids. Germline lookup yields CDR1 KGHSY and CDR2 FQNENV. The V and J ends lost 2 bases and 10 bases respectively, with 15 bases between them. This chain's CDR3 is CASSQEDSRRTIYF. CDR3 nucleotides: TGTGCCAGCAGCCAAGAGGACAGCCGTAGAACCATATATTTT.

This clonotype was recorded a few times. This chain connects TRBV20-1 to TRBJ2-7; 7 nucleotides agree with TRBD1. This CDR3 has 14 amino acids. Germline-derived CDR1 and CDR2 are DFQATT and SNEGSKA (reference sequence). Losses at the gene ends were 5 bases for V and 6 bases for J; bases not matched to a gene: 13. This CDR3 reads CSAVQGPRESEQYF. CDR3 bases: TGCAGTGCTGTACAGGGGCCAAGGGAATCCGAGCAGTACTTC.

There are a few counts of this clonotype. The rearrangement joins TRBV28 to TRBJ2-1; 7 positions agree with TRBD2. The CDR3 runs to 16 residues. V trimming: 5 bases; J trimming: 6 bases; junction bases outside the gene matches: 13. Germline CDR1 MDHEN, CDR2 SYDVKM. CDR3 sequence: CASSPAGVAVGNEQFF. CDR3 nucleotides: TGTGCCAGCAGTCCCGCGGGGGTAGCGGTAGGCAATGAGCAGTTCTTC.

This clonotype has a handful of counts. The rearrangement links TRBV27 to TRBJ2-2, with no clear D. V was cut by 6 bases and J by 0 bases, with 14 bases left in between. The CDR3 runs to 16 residues. Per germline, CDR1 MNHEY and CDR2 SMNVEV (reference sequence). The CDR3 protein is CASSSQPRANTGELFF. CDR3 nucleotide sequence: TGTGCCAGCAGCTCCCAACCAAGAGCGAACACCGGGGAGCTGTTTTTT.